The TCR beta chain described here comes from a study of blood T cell repertoires in COVID-19. At the level of the study: COVID-19 samples from acute and convalescent phases originated in the United States, Italy and Spain.

Sequencing was performed with immunoSEQ multiplex PCR; in TCRdb, only in-frame clones are kept and a portion is missing. The sample has a few hundred thousand clones; 80% to 85% are singletons. This clone was detected once. Germline CDR1 SQVTM, CDR2 ANQGSEA. This CDR3 spans 12 amino acids. V gave up 6 bases and J gave up 6 bases; unmatched junction bases: 6. The source material was peripheral blood. The chain uses TRBV29-1 and TRBJ1-1; 8 nucleotides line up with TRBD1. The sequence came from a woman aged 80 or over with COVID-19, enrolled during active disease. CDR3 DNA: TGCAGCGTAGGACAGGGCTCGGCTGAAGCTTTCTTT. Its translation: CSVGQGSAEAFF.